A selection of T cell receptor beta chains follows, all from one sample in a study of T-cell memory formation after mild COVID-19. TCRdb called the 5' RACE reads again in MiXCR, with one record for every CDR3 protein. This sample carries over 350,000 distinct CDR3 sequences, less than 25% of them seen once, and the ten largest clones take around 8.1%. Sequenced sample: PBMCs or a T cell subset sorted from them (not recorded which). The source of these receptors is an adult woman who had mild COVID-19 (a few samples of this study predate the infection). Cell type and time point are not known. CDR3s include the opening cysteine and the closing phenylalanine or tryptophan. A D gene is named only where the DNA matches it firmly. Clone size is shown for a subset of rows, as once, few, many or a class of expanded clone.

D gene	clone size	J gene	V gene	CDR3 protein	CDR3 DNA
TRBD2	few	TRBJ2-1	TRBV15	CATSRRLAGGPQQFF	TGTGCCACCAGCAGAAGGCTAGCGGGAGGGCCCCAGCAGTTCTTC
.	.	TRBJ2-5	TRBV15	CATSRAAGLETQYF	TGTGCCACCAGCAGAGCTGCAGGGCTAGAGACCCAGTACTTC
.	.	TRBJ2-7	TRBV6-1	CASTPVGVHEQYF	TGTGCCAGCACACCCGTGGGGGTCCACGAGCAGTACTTC
.	.	TRBJ2-5	TRBV29-1	CSVDIGWTQYF	TGCAGCGTGGACATCGGCTGGACCCAGTACTTC
.	.	TRBJ1-1	TRBV12-3/TRBV12-4	CASNSGGAGTEAFF	TGTGCCAGCAACTCGGGGGGTGCAGGCACTGAAGCTTTCTTT
.	few	TRBJ2-7	TRBV2	CASSEGGTYEQYF	TGTGCCAGCAGTGAAGGAGGCACCTACGAGCAGTACTTC
.	.	TRBJ1-1	TRBV27	CASSYNNGVEAFF	TGTGCCAGCAGTTACAACAACGGGGTAGAAGCTTTCTTT
TRBD1	.	TRBJ2-5	TRBV29-1	CSAPGGFETQYF	TGCAGCGCCCCAGGGGGCTTCGAGACCCAGTACTTC
.	.	TRBJ2-5	TRBV15	CATSPGQLRQETQYF	TGTGCCACCAGCCCTGGCCAGCTCAGACAAGAGACCCAGTACTTC
.	.	TRBJ1-1	TRBV20-1	CSASGESVWTEAFF	TGCAGTGCTAGCGGGGAGAGCGTTTGGACTGAAGCTTTCTTT
.	.	TRBJ1-1	TRBV6-1	CASSAPTGNTEAFF	TGTGCCAGCAGTGCCCCCACGGGGAACACTGAAGCTTTCTTT
.	few	TRBJ2-5	TRBV28	CASSFSGSGETQYF	TGTGCCAGCAGTTTTTCAGGGTCTGGGGAGACCCAGTACTTC
TRBD1	many	TRBJ2-5	TRBV4-1	CASSPDRAETQYF	TGCGCCAGCAGCCCGGACAGGGCAGAGACCCAGTACTTC
TRBD1	few	TRBJ2-7	TRBV3-1	CASSHTGEVTYEQYF	TGTGCCAGCAGCCACACAGGGGAAGTAACCTACGAGCAGTACTTC
TRBD2	.	TRBJ2-5	TRBV7-6	CASSLHQSGRYQETQYF	TGTGCCAGCAGCTTGCACCAGAGCGGGAGATACCAAGAGACCCAGTACTTC
.	few	TRBJ2-1	TRBV29-1	CSVEDLRSYNEQFF	TGCAGCGTTGAAGATCTTCGGAGTTACAATGAGCAGTTCTTC
.	once	TRBJ1-2	TRBV6-5	CASTGAGFYGYTF	TGTGCCAGCACCGGCGCCGGGTTCTATGGCTACACCTTC
.	.	TRBJ2-3	TRBV4-3	CASSQEGDRKGTDTQYF	TGCGCCAGCAGCCAAGAAGGAGACAGGAAGGGCACAGATACGCAGTATTTT
.	.	TRBJ2-7	TRBV5-1	CASSLEPGAYEQYF	TGCGCCAGCAGCTTGGAGCCGGGGGCGTACGAGCAGTACTTC
TRBD1	few	TRBJ2-5	TRBV7-2	CASSRDRGLGQETQYF	TGTGCCAGCAGTCGAGACAGGGGGCTAGGCCAAGAGACCCAGTACTTC
TRBD2	.	TRBJ2-3	TRBV12-3/TRBV12-4	CASSSRTSFTDTQYF	TGTGCCAGCAGTTCTCGGACTAGTTTCACAGATACGCAGTATTTT
.	.	TRBJ2-4	TRBV3-1	CASSFDRNIQYF	TGTGCCAGCAGTTTCGACAGAAACATTCAGTACTTC